These 26 T cell receptor beta chains share one sample of origin, sequenced in a study of tumor-infiltrating lymphocytes in primary liver carcinoma. The source material, 20-30 mg of unsorted bulk tissue, was used to co-extract RNA and DNA. Using a constant-region primer together with ProtoScript II reverse transcriptase, TCR beta cDNA was made from about 500 ng of total RNA. Three nested multiplex PCR rounds, a slightly modified ARM-PCR, produced the libraries for TCR beta. TRBV1-TRBV30 forward primers and a C-beta reverse primer were used in the first two PCR rounds, which each ran for around 11 cycles. MiXCR was run by TCRdb on the multiplex PCR reads, yielding one entry per CDR3 protein. The sample has about 130,000 distinct CDR3 sequences; 50% to 80% are singletons. The source material was liver tumor tissue from sampling region 3. The subset denotes: tumor region T3, left-lateral pole. The receptors originated from a woman aged 60-70 years with primary liver carcinoma and hepatitis B virus infection.

The chain employs TRBV6-5 and TRBJ2-5; TRBD1 is a possible D gene (6 bases). V dropped 10 bases and J dropped 2 bases, with 17 bases sitting between them. Germline V gene sequence: CDR1 MNHEY, CDR2 SVGAGI. The CDR3 contains 14 residues. The CDR3 DNA reads TGTGCCAACAGGGATGCTAGACGTCAAGAGACCCAGTACTTC. It encodes CANRDARRQETQYF.

This clonotype was recorded at least ten times. V is TRBV6-5 and J is TRBJ2-7; 8 bases match TRBD1. Germline CDR1 and CDR2: MNHEY and SVGAGI. CDR3 size: 13 residues. Unmatched junction bases numbered 10, after V lost 3 bases and J lost 12 bases. CDR3 protein: CASSYSGQGKGYF. The CDR3 DNA reads as TGTGCCAGCAGTTATTCCGGACAGGGAAAGGGGTACTTC.

Of note for this clonotype: The junction departs from the called germline gene at one end, perhaps through a read error. This chain connects TRBV12-3 or TRBV12-4 to TRBJ2-1; 9 bases are a match to TRBD1. The CDR3 is 16 residues long. The CDR3 region has the DNA TGTGCCAGCAATTCTCGCCCACGGGACAGGGACAATGAGCAGGTCTTC. It yields the protein CASNSRPRDRDNEQVF.

For this clonotype: An end of the junction does not agree with germline; a read error may underlie this. The chain recombines TRBV7-9 with TRBJ2-3, with D unclear. CDR3 length equals 13 residues. In germline, CDR1 is SEHNR, CDR2 FQNEAQ (reference sequence). In DNA, the CDR3 is TGTGCCGGCAGCTGTCCGAGCACAGATACGCAGTATTTT. Amino acid sequence: CAGSCPSTDTQYF.

A word on this clonotype: One end of the junction is discordant with germline, which a read error may explain. The chain employs TRBV4-2 and TRBJ2-2; TRBD2 matches at 9 bases. The CDR3 length is 16 residues. The germline V gene encodes CDR1 LGHNA and CDR2 YNFKEQ. The DNA of the CDR3 is TGTGCCGGCAGCCAAGCGACTAGCGGTAACACCGGGGAGCTGTTTTTC. Translation gives CAGSQATSGNTGELFF.

On this clonotype itself: A read error may account for a junction end that differs from germline. The rearrangement joins TRBV15 to TRBJ2-7, with a possible D match to TRBD1 (6 bases). The CDR3 sequence is 13 residues long. Germline V gene data show CDR1 as LNHNV and CDR2 as YYDKDF (reference sequence). The CDR3 protein is CATSSGTTYERYF. The DNA for the CDR3 is TGTGCTACCAGCTCCGGGACAACCTACGAGCGGTACTTC.

This clonotype has just one count. Germline is not matched at one junction end, which may reflect a read error. The chain is built from TRBV5-1 and TRBJ2-1; 10 positions agree with TRBD2. Looked up from germline, CDR1 is SGHRS and CDR2 is YFSETQ. CDR3 length equals 15 residues. CDR3 in DNA: TGCGCCAGCAGCTTATTTGGACTAGCGGACAATGGGCAGTTCTTC. Its translation is CASSLFGLADNGQFF.

Concerning this clonotype itself: This may stem from a read error, because a much larger clone lies one nucleotide away. V gene TRBV29-1 combines with J gene TRBJ2-4; D is undetermined. V lost 1 base and J lost 1, with 11 bases in between. The CDR3 is made up of 15 amino acids. Germline CDR1 is SQVTM and CDR2 is ANQGSEA. CDR3 sequence reads: CSVEVLQMAKNIQYF. The CDR3 bases are TGCAGCGTTGAAGTTCTACAGATGGCCAAAAACATTCAGTACTTC.

This clonotype was seen a few times. A much larger clone sits a single nucleotide away, making a read error possible. This sequence joins TRBV10-3 and TRBJ2-7; D is perhaps TRBD1 (5 bases). This CDR3 is built from 14 residues. CDR1 and CDR2 from the germline V gene are ENHRY and SYGVKD. The V end was cut by 5 bases, the J end by 2 bases, with 13 bases between. The CDR3 sequence: CAISPWGIAYEQYF. CDR3 nucleotide sequence: TGTGCCATCAGTCCATGGGGCATTGCCTACGAGCAGTACTTC.

This clonotype was counted ten times or more. The CDR3 region is CASSSPPRETQYF. In nucleotides, the CDR3 is TGTGCCAGCAGTTCGCCCCCCCGAGAGACCCAGTACTTC. This chain uses TRBV28 with TRBJ2-5; D remains ambiguous. The CDR3 has 13 amino acids. Deletions cut 4 bases from V and 4 bases from J, with 10 bases between. Germline CDR1 and CDR2: MDHEN and SYDVKM.

This clonotype was counted a single time. A much larger clone differs by one base, so this may be a read error. The chain has TRBV6-1 and TRBJ2-7, with 12 bases that match TRBD2. This CDR3 comprises 15 residues. The J segment lost 3 bases and the V segment lost 4 bases, leaving 4 bases of the junction unmatched. Per the germline V gene, CDR1 is MNHNS and CDR2 is SASEGT. The CDR3 nucleotides read TGTGCCAGCAGTGCTGAGACTAGCGGGGGCTACGAGCAGTACTTC. It yields the protein CASSAETSGGYEQYF.

Comment on this clonotype: Its ends do not fully match the called genes, so a read error is possible. The V gene is TRBV29-1, the J gene TRBJ2-5, with D tentatively TRBD1 or TRBD2 (5 bases each). The CDR3 contains 15 residues. The germline gives CDR1 SQVTM, CDR2 ANQGSEA. CDR3 in DNA: TGTAACGTTGAACTCATGGGGGATATTGGAGAGACCCAGTACTTC. This encodes CNVELMGDIGETQYF.

This clonotype is medium-sized (0.01 to 0.1%) in the sample. V usage is TRBV11-2 and J usage is TRBJ2-5; tentative D call: TRBD2 (5 bases). The CDR3 has 13 amino acids. Germline loops: CDR1 SGHAT, CDR2 FQNNGV. V lost 6 bases and J lost 7, with 15 bases in between. The CDR3 region has the DNA TGTGCCAGCAGTCCCAATTTTGCGGGGACCCAGTACTTC. It is translated as CASSPNFAGTQYF.

Regarding this clonotype: As the CDR3 is not closed by the conserved phenylalanine or tryptophan, this likely results from a read error. V gene TRBV11-2 combines with J gene TRBJ2-5; D not certain. The CDR3 extends over 11 amino acids. Germline V gives CDR1 SGHAT, CDR2 FQNNGV. The CDR3 sequence: CAISLRETQYY. The CDR3 nucleotides read TGTGCCATCAGCTTAAGGGAGACCCAGTACTAC.

This clonotype was counted at least ten times. The chain combines TRBV6-5 with TRBJ1-2; 7 bases fit TRBD1. Trimming at V came to 5 bases and at J to 7 bases, leaving 7 bases not matched to a gene. Germline lookup yields CDR1 MNHEY and CDR2 SVGAGI. The CDR3 contains 13 residues. CDR3 protein: CASSQGQPSGYTF. The CDR3 DNA reads TGTGCCAGCAGTCAGGGACAGCCTAGTGGCTACACCTTC.

This clonotype was picked up one time. At one end the junction does not follow the germline gene, possibly because of a read error. The V and J genes are TRBV6-1 and TRBJ1-2, with D tentatively TRBD1 (6 bases). Germline V CDR1 and CDR2: MNHNS, SASEGT. The CDR3 consists of 15 residues. CDR3 region: CARSEISQGLHGYTF. Here the CDR3 DNA reads TGTGCCCGCAGTGAAATTTCACAGGGTCTTCATGGCTACACCTTC.

Comment on this clonotype: The junction and the germline gene differ at one end; a read error may be behind it. The rearrangement uses TRBV29-1 and TRBJ2-7; TRBD1 aligns across 11 bases. Germline V CDR1 and CDR2: SQVTM, ANQGSEA. The CDR3 covers 13 residues. The CDR3 DNA sequence: TGCAGTGCTAGGACAGGGGGCGAAAACGAACAGTACTTC. It translates to CSARTGGENEQYF.

Concerning this clonotype: This may come from a read error, since a much larger clone is one base off. This rearrangement joins TRBV5-6 to TRBJ2-1, with D perhaps TRBD2 (5 bases). The germline gives CDR1 SGHDT, CDR2 YYEEEE. The CDR3 has 12 residues. The DNA of the CDR3 is TGTGGCAGCAGGAACCCTAGCCATGAGCAGTTCTTC. Residues: CGSRNPSHEQFF. The whole variable domain, remainder taken from reference TRBV5-6 and TRBJ2-1, is DAGVTQSPTHLIKTRGQQVTLRCSPKSGHDTVSWYQQALGQGPQFIFQYYEEEERQRGNFPDRFSGHQFPNYSSELNVNALLLGDSALYLCGSRNPSHEQFFGPGTRLTVL.

V gene TRBV10-3 combines with J gene TRBJ1-4; maybe TRBD1 (6 bases). The CDR3 length is 16 residues. V was clipped by 2 bases and J by 5 bases, with 15 bases between them. CDR1 and CDR2 (germline): ENHRY, SYGVKD. The CDR3 region is CAISEGAQGPNEKLFF. CDR3 nucleotide sequence: TGTGCCATCAGTGAGGGCGCACAGGGACCAAATGAAAAACTGTTTTTT.

On this clonotype: The CDR3 carries no conserved terminal phenylalanine or tryptophan, so it likely arises from a read error. The chain is built from TRBV28 and TRBJ2-1; weak D call: TRBD1 (6 bases). The DNA end is more similar to TRBJ2-7, so the J call may be wrong. The CDR3 length is 14 residues. CDR1 is MDHEN, CDR2 SYDVKM, per germline. DNA of the CDR3: TGTGCCAGCGTCCTGGGGGCTGGCGCCTACGAGCAGTACCTC. It translates to CASVLGAGAYEQYL.

A word on this clonotype: This may come from a read error, since a much larger clone is one base off. This chain uses TRBV28 with TRBJ1-2; D unclear. Germline CDR1 and CDR2: MDHEN and SYDVKM. The CDR3 sequence is 12 residues long. V was clipped by 4 bases and J by 8 bases, with 11 bases between them. The CDR3 sequence: CASSSARAGYTF. The CDR3 bases are TGTGCCAGCAGTTCAGCAAGGGCGGGCTACACCTTC.

The chain uses TRBV11-1 and TRBJ2-2; 8 bases align to TRBD1. The CDR3 has 15 residues. V lost 3 bases to trimming and J lost 7 bases; unmatched junction nucleotides: 7. Per germline, CDR1 SGHAT and CDR2 FQDESV (reference sequence). The CDR3 here is CASSFETGAHGELFF. In nucleotides, the CDR3 is TGTGCCAGCAGCTTTGAGACAGGGGCGCACGGGGAGCTGTTTTTT.

A note on this clonotype: A read error is possible here, since a much larger clone lies one base away. This chain links TRBV28 with TRBJ2-3; D gene ambiguous. Germline CDR1 and CDR2: MDHEN and SYDVKM. The CDR3 consists of 12 residues. The chain's CDR3 is CVSSPEWDTQYF. In DNA, the CDR3 is TGTGTCAGCAGTCCAGAGTGGGATACGCAGTATTTT.

This chain uses TRBV29-1 with TRBJ1-5, with 7 bases matching TRBD1. Germline CDR1 and CDR2: SQVTM and ANQGSEA. The CDR3 spans 13 residues. The CDR3 protein is CNVVTGGNQPQHF. For the CDR3, the DNA is TGCAATGTTGTCACAGGGGGCAATCAGCCCCAGCATTTT.

Details on this clonotype: One base away lies a much larger clone, so this may be a sequencing read error. The chain is built from TRBV9 and TRBJ2-7; a weak D match, TRBD2 (7 bases). V lost 0 bases and J 5 bases, leaving 15 bases between the germline ends. Looked up from germline, CDR1 is SGDLS and CDR2 is YYNGEE. There are 15 residues in the CDR3. The CDR3 reads CASSVGGGGAHEQYF. The CDR3 DNA reads as TGTGCCAGCAGCGTAGGAGGAGGGGGGGCCCACGAGCAGTACTTC.

This clonotype was detected ten times or more. The chain joins TRBV6-5 to TRBJ1-2, with D perhaps matching TRBD1 (5 bases). Germline V gives CDR1 MNHEY, CDR2 SVGAGI. The CDR3 runs 13 residues. V gave up 0 bases and J gave up 4 bases, with 6 bases separating them. Here the CDR3 reads CASSYSGTYGYTF. CDR3 DNA sequence: TGTGCCAGCAGTTACTCAGGGACCTATGGCTACACCTTC.